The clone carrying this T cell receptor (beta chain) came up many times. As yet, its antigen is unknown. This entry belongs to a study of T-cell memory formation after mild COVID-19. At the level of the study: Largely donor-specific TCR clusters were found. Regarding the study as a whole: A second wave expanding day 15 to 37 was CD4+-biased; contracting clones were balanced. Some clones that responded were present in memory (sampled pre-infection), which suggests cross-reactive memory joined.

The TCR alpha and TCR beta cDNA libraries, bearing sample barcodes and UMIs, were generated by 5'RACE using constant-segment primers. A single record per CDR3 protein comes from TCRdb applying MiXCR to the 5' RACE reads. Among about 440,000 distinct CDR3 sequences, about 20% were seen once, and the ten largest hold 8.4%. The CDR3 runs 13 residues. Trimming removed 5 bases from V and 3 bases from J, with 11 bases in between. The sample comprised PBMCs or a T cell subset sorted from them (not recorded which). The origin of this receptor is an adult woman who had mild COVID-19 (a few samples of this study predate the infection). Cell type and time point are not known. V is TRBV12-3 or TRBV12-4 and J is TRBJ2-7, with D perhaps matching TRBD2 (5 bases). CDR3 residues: CASSPGRGYEQYF. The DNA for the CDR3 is TGTGCCAGCAGTCCTGGACGGGGCTACGAGCAGTACTTC.